One sample yielded the 24 T cell receptor beta chains listed below, sequenced in a study of T cells in tuberculosis. Profiled with immunoSEQ multiplex PCR; TCRdb holds only in-frame clones, not every one. The sample holds about 23,000 clones; around 97% are singletons and the top ten take 6% to 6.5%. The specimen was PBMCs. The receptors shown here come from a donor under 30 with latent tuberculosis or without tuberculosis infection.

This chain joins TRBV2 and TRBJ2-1, with 8 bases matching TRBD1. Trimming cost V 4 bases and J 6 bases; bases outside gene matches: 8. This CDR3 is 15 amino acids long. Per germline, CDR1 SNHLY and CDR2 FYNNEI. As DNA, the CDR3 is TGTGCCAGCAGTGCTCCGGGACAGGCCTCCAATGAGCAGTTCTTC. This translates into CASSAPGQASNEQFF.

This sequence joins TRBV4-3 and TRBJ1-4; possible D gene TRBD1, 5 bases. Trimming removed 0 bases at V and 8 bases at J, with 13 bases between. Germline lookup yields CDR1 LGHNA and CDR2 YSLEER. The CDR3 has 15 amino acids. CDR3: CASSQERGTGEKLFF. The DNA for the CDR3 is TGCGCCAGCAGCCAAGAGCGGGGGACGGGGGAAAAACTGTTTTTT.

This clone was recorded only once. The V gene is TRBV18, the J gene TRBJ2-2; D is unresolved. The CDR3 extends over 16 amino acids. Trimming took off 3 bases at V and 4 bases at J, with 15 bases between the two ends. Germline V lookup: CDR1 KGHSH, CDR2 LQKENI. The CDR3 bases are TGTGCCAGCTCACCCGTGGTCAACCCGAGCACCGGGGAGCTGTTTTTT. Amino acids: CASSPVVNPSTGELFF.

The chain couples TRBV7-9 to TRBJ1-2; 7 bases fit TRBD1. CDR1 and CDR2 (germline): SEHNR, FQNEAQ (reference sequence). The CDR3 is 14 amino acids. J gave up 3 bases and V 5 bases, and 6 bases lay outside the gene matches. The chain's CDR3 is CASSPSGGYYGYTF. CDR3 DNA: TGTGCCAGCAGCCCGTCAGGGGGATACTATGGCTACACCTTC. Combining the CDR3 with reference TRBV7-9 and TRBJ1-2 gives the whole variable domain DTGVSQNPRHKITKRGQNVTFRCDPISEHNRLYWYRQTLGQGPEFLTYFQNEAQLEKSRLLSDRFSAERPKGSFSTLEIQRTEQGDSAMYLCASSPSGGYYGYTFGSGTRLTVV.

The V gene is TRBV9, the J gene TRBJ1-5; a possible D gene is TRBD1 (5 bases). Germline V gene lookup returns CDR1 SGDLS and CDR2 YYNGEE. CDR3 size: 15 residues. V was clipped by 0 bases and J by 3 bases, with 10 bases between them. The CDR3 DNA sequence: TGTGCCAGCAGCGTAGGCGGCAGGGACAATCAGCCCCAGCATTTT. Its translation is CASSVGGRDNQPQHF.

The rearrangement uses TRBV5-1 and TRBJ2-2; tentative D call: TRBD1 (6 bases). Per the germline V gene, CDR1 is SGHRS and CDR2 is YFSETQ. Trimming pared 2 bases from V and 5 bases from J, leaving 13 bases between. This CDR3 region has 15 residues. The CDR3 DNA reads as TGCGCCAGCAGCTTCACATGGACAGCTACCGGGGAGCTGTTTTTT. Amino acid sequence: CASSFTWTATGELFF.

The chain is built from TRBV18 and TRBJ2-7, with 7 bases aligning to TRBD1. V lost 3 bases to trimming and J lost 3 bases; unmatched junction nucleotides: 5. There are 14 residues in the CDR3. From germline, CDR1 is KGHSH and CDR2 LQKENI. This CDR3 is CASSPGQQSYEQYF. In DNA form, the CDR3 reads TGTGCCAGCTCACCGGGACAGCAAAGCTACGAGCAGTACTTC.

The V call is TRBV7-2, the J call TRBJ1-1, with 8 bases fitting TRBD1. CDR1 is SGHTA and CDR2 is FQGNSA in the germline V gene. There are 15 residues in the CDR3. V trimming: 6 bases; J trimming: 1 base; junction bases outside the gene matches: 7. In DNA form, the CDR3 reads TGTGCCAGCAGTCAGGGGGCTCAGGGGAACACTGAAGCTTTCTTT. The encoded protein is CASSQGAQGNTEAFF. The full variable domain, its missing parts supplied by reference TRBV7-2 and TRBJ1-1, is GAGVSQSPSNKVTEKGKDVELRCDPISGHTALYWYRQSLGQGLEFLIYFQGNSAPDKSGLPSDRFSAERTGGSVSTLTIQRTQQEDSAVYLCASSQGAQGNTEAFFGQGTRLTVV.

This chain links TRBV18 with TRBJ1-1; D gene ambiguous. In germline, CDR1 is KGHSH, CDR2 LQKENI. This CDR3 has 14 amino acids. Trimming removed 1 base at V and 2 bases at J, with 8 bases between. The CDR3 DNA sequence: TGTGCCAGCTCACCACGTACAGTAAACACTGAAGCTTTCTTT. This gives the protein CASSPRTVNTEAFF.

This rearrangement joins TRBV28 to TRBJ1-2; D gene ambiguous. Germline CDR1 and CDR2: MDHEN and SYDVKM. The germline V and J ends were trimmed by 1 base and 8 bases, with 17 bases remaining between them. The CDR3 has 15 amino acids. CDR3 nucleotide sequence: TGTGCCAGCAGTTTATTGGGTCGAAGATTCGGGGGCTACACCTTC. Residues: CASSLLGRRFGGYTF.

The rearrangement links TRBV4-3 to TRBJ2-7; maybe TRBD1 (6 bases). The CDR3 totals 16 residues. CDR1 is LGHNA and CDR2 is YSLEER in the germline V gene. Trimming removed 1 base at V and 0 bases at J, with 13 bases between. The CDR3: CASSQVSAGVSYEQYF. For the CDR3, the DNA is TGCGCCAGCAGCCAAGTATCCGCAGGGGTCTCCTACGAGCAGTACTTC.

The V call is TRBV4-3, the J call TRBJ2-1, with a tentative D call TRBD2 (5 bases). The CDR3 runs 15 residues. CDR1 and CDR2 (germline): LGHNA, YSLEER. Trimming took 0 bases from V and 2 from J, leaving 8 bases between them. CDR3 coding DNA: TGCGCCAGCAGCCAAGAGGCCGGGACCTACAATGAGCAGTTCTTC. Translated: CASSQEAGTYNEQFF.

V is TRBV27 and J is TRBJ2-1; no reliable D call. CDR3 size: 11 residues. Trimming removed 3 bases from V and 8 bases from J, with 5 bases in between. The germline V gene has CDR1 MNHEY and CDR2 SMNVEV (reference sequence). The CDR3: CASSFRDEQFF. For the CDR3, the DNA is TGTGCCAGCAGTTTCCGCGATGAGCAGTTCTTC.

This rearrangement joins TRBV19 to TRBJ2-7; 9 bases line up with TRBD1. The CDR3 totals 13 residues. Germline V gives CDR1 LNHDA, CDR2 SQIVND (reference sequence). The V segment lost 5 bases and the J segment 3 bases; nucleotides outside the gene matches: 2. For the CDR3, the DNA is TGTGCCAGTAGTCAGGGACAGGGCTACGAGCAGTACTTC. Translated: CASSQGQGYEQYF. Using reference TRBV19 and TRBJ2-7 for the parts outside the CDR3, the full variable domain is DGGITQSPKYLFRKEGQNVTLSCEQNLNHDAMYWYRQDPGQGLRLIYYSQIVNDFQKGDIAEGYSVSREKKESFPLTVTSAQKNPTAFYLCASSQGQGYEQYFGPGTRLTVT.

The chain joins TRBV6-5 to TRBJ1-2; the D gene is possibly TRBD1 (5 bases). The CDR3 covers 13 residues. Germline assignment: CDR1 MNHEY and CDR2 SVGAGI. With 10 bases removed from V and 4 bases from J, the gap between germline ends came to 16 bases. CDR3 region: CATRAGGFYGYTF. For the CDR3, the DNA is TGTGCCACCAGAGCTGGGGGGTTCTATGGCTACACCTTC.

The V and J genes are TRBV11-3 and TRBJ2-4; D possibly corresponds to TRBD1 (6 bases). Trimming shortened V by 0 bases and J by 11 bases, and 17 bases separated the two germline ends. CDR3 size: 15 residues. Germline V gene lookup returns CDR1 SGHNT and CDR2 YENEEA. CDR3 coding DNA: TGTGCCAGCAGCTTAGACTCGACAGGCCAAGGGGTTCAGTACTTC. Translated: CASSLDSTGQGVQYF.

V and J are TRBV5-4 and TRBJ2-5, with a possible D match to TRBD2 (7 bases). CDR3 size: 15 residues. Germline lookup yields CDR1 SGHNT and CDR2 YYREEE (reference sequence). V lost 2 bases to trimming and J lost 2 bases, with 13 bases between them. The CDR3 loop is CASSLGGGGQETQYF. The CDR3, as DNA: TGTGCCAGCAGCTTAGGGGGGGGCGGGCAAGAGACCCAGTACTTC.

This chain connects TRBV2 to TRBJ1-5, with TRBD1 identical over 7 bases. Germline CDR1 is SNHLY and CDR2 is FYNNEI. The CDR3 consists of 13 residues. V lost 6 bases and J lost 7; bases outside the gene matches: 6. CDR3 loop: CASSHDRDQPQHF. The CDR3 DNA sequence: TGTGCCAGCAGCCACGACAGGGACCAGCCCCAGCATTTT.

The chain employs TRBV9 and TRBJ2-1; D gene unclear. V lost 4 bases and J lost 13, with 24 bases in between. Germline CDR1 reads SGDLS; CDR2 reads YYNGEE. This CDR3 has 15 residues. CDR3 residues: CASSFGDSAYTPQFF. The CDR3, as DNA: TGTGCCAGCAGCTTTGGCGACTCCGCTTATACCCCTCAGTTCTTC.

This chain joins TRBV5-1 and TRBJ1-2, with 7 bases fitting TRBD1. The CDR3 length is 15 residues. V lost 6 bases, J lost 7 bases, and 15 bases stayed unmatched. Germline-derived CDR1 and CDR2 are SGHRS and YFSETQ. The DNA for the CDR3 is TGCGCCAGCAATACCCAAGTCAGGGGGGCGCGTGGCTACACCTTC. It yields the protein CASNTQVRGARGYTF.

The chain employs TRBV5-5 and TRBJ2-3; D perhaps matches TRBD2 (6 bases). This CDR3 is 15 amino acids long. Trimming removed 0 bases from V and 5 bases from J, with 13 bases in between. Germline values: CDR1 SGHKS, CDR2 YYEKEE (reference sequence). The CDR3 region is CASSLDSGGLDTQYF. Written as DNA, the CDR3 is TGTGCCAGCAGCTTGGATAGCGGTGGATTAGATACGCAGTATTTT. Together with reference TRBV5-5 and TRBJ2-3, the CDR3 gives the full variable domain: DAGVTQSPTHLIKTRGQQVTLRCSPISGHKSVSWYQQVLGQGPQFIFQYYEKEERGRGNFPDRFSARQFPNYSSELNVNALLLGDSALYLCASSLDSGGLDTQYFGPGTRLTVL.

The chain is built from TRBV27 and TRBJ2-5, with 10 bases that match TRBD1. The assigned J gene may be wrong: the sequence end matches TRBJ2-7 better. Per germline, CDR1 MNHEY and CDR2 SMNVEV (reference sequence). This CDR3 is 14 amino acids long. This CDR3 reads CASSAGTGVYEQYF. The CDR3 coding sequence is TGTGCCAGCAGTGCGGGGACAGGGGTATACGAGCAGTACTTC.

V and J are TRBV27 and TRBJ1-1; no definite D call. With 4 bases removed from V and 4 bases from J, the gap between germline ends came to 10 bases. This CDR3 has 13 amino acids. In germline, CDR1 is MNHEY, CDR2 SMNVEV (reference sequence). Here the CDR3 DNA reads TGTGCCAGCAGTTCCCAGTCTCGCACTGAAGCTTTCTTT. Protein: CASSSQSRTEAFF.

The genes are TRBV7-9 and TRBJ2-7; the D is unclear. Germline V lookup: CDR1 SEHNR, CDR2 FQNEAQ (reference sequence). Deletions cut 5 bases from V and 2 bases from J, with 13 bases between. This CDR3 contains 14 residues. The CDR3 DNA is TGTGCCAGCAGCCACACCTTTGAGGCCTACGAGCAGTACTTC. Translated, it gives CASSHTFEAYEQYF.